This T cell receptor beta chain is from a study of cytomegalovirus exposure and HLA in healthy donors. Study observations and caveats: For most TCR beta V segments, an earlier analysis put the productive rate at about 87% or about 30% of the time.

The primer mix had 60 Vbeta and 13 Jbeta primers. Produced via immunoSEQ multiplex PCR; TCRdb's table is partial and in-frame only. Here the sample spans about 160,000 clones, about 73% being singletons. Regarding this clone: Its antigen is unknown.

Germline V gene data show CDR1 as SSHAT and CDR2 as FNYEAQ (reference sequence). The CDR3 runs to 15 residues. Trimming at V came to 2 bases and at J to 2 bases, leaving 3 bases not matched to a gene. The chain recombines TRBV7-7 with TRBJ2-3, with 8 nucleotides matching TRBD1. Sequencing was performed on PBMCs. The clonotype originates from a woman in her thirties or forties in good health and CMV-seronegative. The CDR3 DNA follows: TGTGCCAGCAGCTTAAGGGACAGGCCCACAGATACGCAGTATTTT. As protein: CASSLRDRPTDTQYF.